A selection of T cell receptor beta chains follows, all from one sample in a study of OX40 agonist ivuxolimab in advanced cancers. Clones were read by immunoSEQ multiplex PCR, and TCRdb kept only the in-frame ones, dropping some. The profile shows some 33,000 clones, around 90% of them singletons. This specimen consisted of CD4+ or CD8+ T cells sorted from blood, obtained in a trial of the OX40 agonist ivuxolimab. Receptors were obtained from an adult with an advanced solid tumor such as melanoma, head and neck, liver or kidney cancer. The CDR3 runs from the conserved cysteine through the conserved F or W. D genes are given only for firm matches. Clone size is given for some rows only: seen once, a few or many times, or a class if the clone is expanded.

d_call,j_call,v_call,clone_size,cdr3_nt,cdr3_aa
TRBD1,TRBJ2-7,TRBV27,NA,TGTGCCAGCAGCGCCGGGACAGGGGGCTACGAGCAGTACTTC,CASSAGTGGYEQYF
NA,TRBJ2-7,TRBV6-5,NA,TGTGCCAGCAGTTTATCAAACCACTACGAGCAGTACTTC,CASSLSNHYEQYF
NA,TRBJ1-5,TRBV4-2,NA,TGTGCCAGCAGCCAAGAGCTAGGCGGGGGCGGTCAGCCCCAGCATTTT,CASSQELGGGGQPQHF
NA,TRBJ2-2,TRBV27,NA,TGTGCCAGCAGGGGGGACACCGGGGAGCTGTTTTTT,CASRGDTGELFF
TRBD2,TRBJ2-7,TRBV9,NA,TGTGCCAGCAGCGCCGACGGGAGGGGGGCCTACGAGCAGTACTTC,CASSADGRGAYEQYF
NA,TRBJ2-3,TRBV11-3,NA,TGTGCCAGCAGCCGCGGGACTCAAGCTAGCACAGATACGCAGTATTTT,CASSRGTQASTDTQYF
TRBD1,TRBJ2-1,TRBV2,NA,TGTGCCAGCAGTATAACAGGGGGCGCCTACAATGAGCAGTTCTTC,CASSITGGAYNEQFF
TRBD1,TRBJ2-4,TRBV7-9,NA,TGTGCCAGCAGCGCTGTCCGGGACAGGGGGCGAAACATTCAGTACTTC,CASSAVRDRGRNIQYF
NA,TRBJ2-1,TRBV6-6,NA,TGTGCCAGCAGTTACTCGATGGCGCTCCCGGATGAGCAGTTCTTC,CASSYSMALPDEQFF
NA,TRBJ1-1,TRBV4-1,NA,TGCGCCAGCAGCCAAGGGGGGAACACTGAAGCTTTCTTT,CASSQGGNTEAFF
NA,TRBJ2-3,TRBV6-1,NA,TGTGCCAGCAGTGAGGGGAACTTTCTGCTTCTCACAGATACGCAGTATTTT,CASSEGNFLLLTDTQYF
TRBD2,TRBJ2-5,TRBV11-2,once,TGTGCCAGCAGCCAGGGACTAGCGGGGGAGCTGTACCAAGAGACCCAGTACTTC,CASSQGLAGELYQETQYF
TRBD2,TRBJ2-2,TRBV27,NA,TGTGCCAGCAGTTTAGCCGCGGGGGGGACCGGGGAGCTGTTTTTT,CASSLAAGGTGELFF
TRBD1,TRBJ1-1,TRBV19,NA,TGTGCCAGTAGTATGGGACAGGGCGCTGAAGCTTTCTTT,CASSMGQGAEAFF
NA,TRBJ2-1,TRBV19,NA,TGTGCCAGTAGTACTGGGGATGAGCAGTTCTTC,CASSTGDEQFF
TRBD1,TRBJ2-1,TRBV4-1,NA,TGCGCCAGCAGCCAAGACCCGGCAGGGGGCTACAATGAGCAGTTCTTC,CASSQDPAGGYNEQFF
TRBD1,TRBJ2-1,TRBV7-6,NA,TGTGCCAGCAGCTTAGCGGCCGGGACAGGGTCCTATGAGCAGTTCTTC,CASSLAAGTGSYEQFF
NA,TRBJ2-1,TRBV6-6,NA,TGTGCCAGCAATCGGCTGCAGAATGAGCAGTTCTTC,CASNRLQNEQFF
TRBD1,TRBJ2-7,TRBV2,NA,TGTGCCAGCAGTGATCGGACAGGGGGCGTCGAGCAGTACTTC,CASSDRTGGVEQYF